The T cell receptor (beta chain) under discussion was sequenced for a study of T cells after yellow fever vaccination. Study overall: Preparation of the low-cell-number fractions used SMART-Seq v4 Ultra Low Input.

General study results and limits: Just a small share of clonotypes turned up in the CD4 compartment as well as the CD8 compartment.

This clonotype has ten or more counts. Its antigen is currently unknown. 5'RACE template switching produced TCR cDNA carrying a universal primer site and UMIs. Each CDR3 protein gets one entry after TCRdb re-called the 5' RACE reads with MiXCR. The sample consists of about 110,000 distinct CDR3 sequences, around 8.6% of them appearing once. V lost 3 bases, J lost 5 bases, and 4 bases lay in between. The CDR3 contains 12 residues. The sequenced sample was CD8+ T cells sorted from PBMCs, obtained 45 days after the yellow fever booster vaccination. J is TRBJ2-2 and V is TRBV12-3 or TRBV12-4, with D unresolved. This receptor was identified in a man aged 25 to 40 who received the YFV17D yellow fever vaccine. As DNA, the CDR3 is TGTGCCAGCAGTTTCGTTACCGGGGAGCTGTTTTTT. Residues: CASSFVTGELFF.